Below, 8 T cell receptor beta chains from the same sample are listed, as sequenced in a study of cytomegalovirus exposure and HLA in healthy donors. Researchers ran the PCR with 60 Vbeta and 13 Jbeta primers. Sequencing used immunoSEQ multiplex PCR; TCRdb keeps in-frame clones, though not all of them. The sample holds 55,000 to 85,000 clones, around 61% seen once. The sequencing sample was made of PBMCs. These receptors all come from a woman between 50 and 59 years old in good health and CMV-seronegative.

V gene TRBV27 combines with J gene TRBJ1-1; tentative D call: TRBD1 (6 bases). This CDR3 contains 14 residues. Germline loops: CDR1 MNHEY, CDR2 SMNVEV (reference sequence). The ends were cut back, 2 bases at V and 6 bases at J, with 13 bases in the middle. The CDR3 DNA is TGTGCCAGCAGTTTAACAGGGTGGGGATCTGAAGCTTTCTTT. Translated, it gives CASSLTGWGSEAFF.

This clone showed up just a few times. The chain couples TRBV19 to TRBJ1-5; weak D call: TRBD1 (6 bases). With 3 bases removed from V and 7 bases from J, the gap between germline ends came to 10 bases. The CDR3 is 13 amino acids. Germline CDR1 LNHDA, CDR2 SQIVND (reference sequence). The DNA of the CDR3 is TGTGCCAGTAGTATGGACAGTTGGCAGCCCCAGCATTTT. The encoded protein is CASSMDSWQPQHF. The variable domain in full, completed from reference TRBV19 and TRBJ1-5, reads DGGITQSPKYLFRKEGQNVTLSCEQNLNHDAMYWYRQDPGQGLRLIYYSQIVNDFQKGDIAEGYSVSREKKESFPLTVTSAQKNPTAFYLCASSMDSWQPQHFGDGTRLSIL.

The rearrangement joins TRBV10-2 to TRBJ1-1, with D unresolved. Trimming took off 0 bases at V and 6 bases at J, with 11 bases between the two ends. This CDR3 has 14 residues. The germline CDR1 and CDR2 sequences are WSHSY and SAAADI. The CDR3 DNA sequence: TGCGCCAGCAGTGAGTCGCCCCGGACTCCTGAAGCTTTCTTT. It is translated as CASSESPRTPEAFF.

The chain joins TRBV4-3 to TRBJ1-2; D not resolved. Germline assignment: CDR1 LGHNA and CDR2 YSLEER. Trimming took off 0 bases at V and 5 bases at J, with 22 bases between the two ends. The CDR3 consists of 18 residues. CDR3 region: CASSQDRRSGWGSYGYTF. As DNA, the CDR3 is TGCGCCAGCAGCCAAGATCGAAGATCGGGGTGGGGTAGTTATGGCTACACCTTC.

The chain employs TRBV7-9 and TRBJ1-2; 9 bases match TRBD1. Germline CDR1 reads SEHNR; CDR2 reads FQNEAQ (reference sequence). CDR3 size: 14 residues. Losses at the gene ends were 5 bases for V and 8 bases for J; bases not matched to a gene: 9. The CDR3 here is CASSRGQGMGGYTF. The CDR3 coding sequence is TGTGCCAGCAGCCGCGGACAGGGGATGGGCGGCTACACCTTC.

The rearrangement uses TRBV13 and TRBJ2-2; TRBD1 matches at 7 bases. V lost 3 bases to trimming and J lost 4 bases; unmatched junction nucleotides: 5. From germline, CDR1 is PRHDT and CDR2 FYEKMQ (reference sequence). There are 15 residues in the CDR3. The CDR3 sequence is CASSFDRAGTGELFF. The CDR3 coding sequence is TGTGCCAGCAGCTTCGACAGGGCGGGCACCGGGGAGCTGTTTTTT. Based on the CDR3 plus reference TRBV13 and TRBJ2-2, the full variable domain is AAGVIQSPRHLIKEKRETATLKCYPIPRHDTVYWYQQGPGQDPQFLISFYEKMQSDKGSIPDRFSAQQFSDYHSELNMSSLELGDSALYFCASSFDRAGTGELFFGEGSRLTVL.

The rearrangement joins TRBV9 to TRBJ1-2; the match to TRBD1 covers 7 bases. Per germline, CDR1 SGDLS and CDR2 YYNGEE. The CDR3 loop spans 15 amino acids. With V trimmed by 2 bases and J by 8 bases, 12 bases remained unmatched. The CDR3 loop is CASSVRTGGASGYTF. For the CDR3, the DNA is TGTGCCAGCAGCGTTAGGACAGGTGGGGCAAGCGGCTACACCTTC.

V usage is TRBV30 and J usage is TRBJ1-4, with a weak D call TRBD1 (5 bases). The CDR3 extends over 15 amino acids. V was clipped by 2 bases and J by 8 bases, with 18 bases between them. Germline CDR1 reads GTSNPN; CDR2 reads SVGIG (reference sequence). CDR3 residues: CAWSYLSGLTEKLFF. CDR3 sequence (DNA): TGTGCCTGGAGTTATCTGTCAGGGTTAACCGAAAAACTGTTTTTT.